This TCR beta chain was sequenced in a study of blood T cell repertoires in COVID-19. Study-level information: Italy, Spain and the United States were the sources of the convalescent and acute COVID-19 samples. Sample material is recorded as cDNA or gDNA derived from T cells, B-cell-depleted T cells, or PBMCs.

In the source study's methods: Reference gene primer amplification in the assay estimated nucleated cell counts. TCRdb's table, derived via immunoSEQ multiplex PCR, lists solely in-frame clones and lacks some. The V and J calls and clone size were taken over from that table, and D and trimming were inferred from the DNA. The repertoire holds 100,000 or so clones, with about 91% as singletons. The CDR3 runs 17 residues. The V and J ends lost 5 bases and 2 bases respectively, with 20 bases between them. CDR1 and CDR2 (germline): SEHNR, FQNEAQ (reference sequence). V gene TRBV7-9 combines with J gene TRBJ2-3; tentative D call: TRBD1 (7 bases). The receptor's source is a young man with acute or convalescent COVID-19. Source material: peripheral blood. CDR3 in DNA: TGTGCCAGCAGCGGAGGGGGCACAGGGAGGAACACAGATACGCAGTATTTT. Translated, it gives CASSGGGTGRNTDTQYF. Filled out from reference TRBV7-9 and TRBJ2-3, the complete variable domain reads DTGVSQNPRHKITKRGQNVTFRCDPISEHNRLYWYRQTLGQGPEFLTYFQNEAQLEKSRLLSDRFSAERPKGSFSTLEIQRTEQGDSAMYLCASSGGGTGRNTDTQYFGPGTRLTVL.